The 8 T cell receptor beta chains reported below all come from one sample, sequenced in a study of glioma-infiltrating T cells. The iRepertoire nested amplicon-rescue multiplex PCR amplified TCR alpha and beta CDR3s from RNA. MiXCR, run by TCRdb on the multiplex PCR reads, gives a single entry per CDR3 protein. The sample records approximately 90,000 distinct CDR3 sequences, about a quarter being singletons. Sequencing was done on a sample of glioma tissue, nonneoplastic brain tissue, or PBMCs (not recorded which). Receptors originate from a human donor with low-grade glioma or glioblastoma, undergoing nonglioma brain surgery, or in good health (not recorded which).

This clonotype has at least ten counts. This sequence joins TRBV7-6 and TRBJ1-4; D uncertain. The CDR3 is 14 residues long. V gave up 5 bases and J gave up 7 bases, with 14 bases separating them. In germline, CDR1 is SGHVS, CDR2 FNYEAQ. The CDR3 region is CASSPLGGSEKLFF. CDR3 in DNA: TGTGCCAGCAGCCCATTAGGCGGTAGTGAAAAACTGTTTTTT.

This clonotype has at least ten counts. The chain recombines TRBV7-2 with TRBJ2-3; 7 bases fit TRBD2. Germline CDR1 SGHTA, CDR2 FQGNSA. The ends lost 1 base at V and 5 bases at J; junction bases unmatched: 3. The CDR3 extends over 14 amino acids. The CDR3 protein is CASSLGAGVDTQYF. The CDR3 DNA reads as TGTGCCAGCAGCTTAGGCGCGGGAGTAGATACGCAGTATTTT.

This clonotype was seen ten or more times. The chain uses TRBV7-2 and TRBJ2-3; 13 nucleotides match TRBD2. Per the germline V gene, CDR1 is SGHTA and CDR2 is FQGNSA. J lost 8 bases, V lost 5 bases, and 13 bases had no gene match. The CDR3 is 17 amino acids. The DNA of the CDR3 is TGTGCCAGCAGCCCTCGGGGACTAGCGGGGACGTCAGGTACGCAGTATTTT. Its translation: CASSPRGLAGTSGTQYF.

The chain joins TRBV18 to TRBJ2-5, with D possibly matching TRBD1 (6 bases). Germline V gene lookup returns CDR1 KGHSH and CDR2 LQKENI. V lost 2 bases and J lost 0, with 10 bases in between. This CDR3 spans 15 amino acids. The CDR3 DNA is TGTGCCAGCTCACCAGGGGGCGGATACCAAGAGACCCAGTACTTC. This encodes CASSPGGGYQETQYF.

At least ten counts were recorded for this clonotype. CDR3 nucleotides: TGTGCCAGCAGTGATGGGGGGGGCCCCTACAATGAGCAGTTCTTC. Encoded protein: CASSDGGGPYNEQFF. V usage is TRBV2 and J usage is TRBJ2-1, with D possibly matching TRBD2 (7 bases). V lost 3 bases to trimming and J lost 2 bases, with 11 bases between them. The CDR3 sequence is 15 residues long. The germline CDR1 and CDR2 sequences are SNHLY and FYNNEI.

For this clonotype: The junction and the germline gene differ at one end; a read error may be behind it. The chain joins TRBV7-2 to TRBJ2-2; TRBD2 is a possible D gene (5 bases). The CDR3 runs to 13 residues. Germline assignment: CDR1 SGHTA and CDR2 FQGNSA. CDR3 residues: CASSLVATGELLF. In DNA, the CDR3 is TGTGCCAGCAGCTTAGTAGCCACCGGGGAGCTGCTTTTT.

The CDR3 region is CASRSTVYSYEQFF. The CDR3 coding sequence is TGTGCCAGCAGATCCACAGTTTACTCCTATGAGCAGTTCTTC. V gene TRBV27 combines with J gene TRBJ2-1, with D hard to call. The CDR3 covers 14 residues. Trimming took off 6 bases at V and 8 bases at J, with 17 bases between the two ends. The germline V gene encodes CDR1 MNHEY and CDR2 SMNVEV (reference sequence).

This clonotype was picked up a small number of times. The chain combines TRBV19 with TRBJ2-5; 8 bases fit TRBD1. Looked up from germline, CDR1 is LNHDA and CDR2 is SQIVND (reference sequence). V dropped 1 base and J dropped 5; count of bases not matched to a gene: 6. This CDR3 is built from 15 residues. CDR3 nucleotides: TGTGCCAGTAGTATAGCCCCGGACAGGGTCGAGACCCAGTACTTC. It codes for CASSIAPDRVETQYF.